This TCR beta chain emerged from a study of T cell repertoires in cytomegalovirus infection (dated by TCRdb to between 2018 and 2021). Describing the broader study: Because public TCR beta signatures pointed to carriage of CMV infection together with the matching HLA type, the HLA type of each donor mattered for the analysis.

The sequencing machine was an Illumina HiSeq 1500. TCRdb trimmed public reads at Q25 via fastp, called clones via MiXCR and kept in-frame beta chains. Rows with a matching CDR3 protein are joined into one entry that keeps the most common DNA and genes. The sample yields more than 250,000 distinct CDR3 sequences; approximately 14% were counted once. The top ten clones comprise roughly 9.7% of the sample. The table lists this clonotype with many counts. Its antigen is still unknown. There are no base qualities to consult, and no much larger clone falls within one base. Taken from cysteine to phenylalanine, the CDR3 has 15 residues. Just the 45-base CDR3 DNA is kept, in frame starting at base 1. The junction shows trimming of 3 bases on V and 4 bases on J, plus 19 bases between the germline ends. Per the germline V gene, SQVTM is the CDR1 and ANQGSEA is the CDR2. Overall study outcomes, separate from this receptor: Cumulative frequency of public TCR beta family members discriminated carriers of CMV infection plus the relevant HLA type in this cohort and an independent approximately 340-donor cohort. The ex vivo response was dominated by HLA-C-restricted CMV-specific TCR beta clonotypes, which also provided the single most frequent clonotype in two of eight donors.

Sequences were obtained from PBMCs. This clonotype was obtained from a human donor in good health (CMV status not recorded). Some clones in this sample may be carry-over from other donors' samples. The chain uses TRBV29-1 and TRBJ2-7; a weak D assignment points to TRBD2 (6 bases agree). The CDR3 corresponds to CSVDGGAASLYEQYF. The nucleotides read TGCAGCGTTGATGGCGGGGCGGCCTCTCTTTACGAGCAGTACTTC.